The present T cell receptor (beta chain) was sequenced within a study of shared clonotypes between healthy human individuals. Findings of the study overall: Sampling involved blood alone; tissue repertoires likely differ.

The method was immunoSEQ multiplex PCR; TCRdb's version includes in-frame clones alone and lacks a portion of them. The repertoire holds 2.5 million or so clones, with more than 80% as singletons. CD45RA+ naive and CD45RA-negative memory subsets were separated from CD4+ cells. CDR1 and CDR2 (germline): MNHNY, SVGAGI (reference sequence). This CDR3 spans 16 amino acids. With 4 bases removed from V and 5 bases from J, the gap between germline ends came to 18 bases. Remarks on this clone: What it binds is unknown.

This sequence joins TRBV6-6 and TRBJ1-5; D is undetermined. The sample taken for sequencing was naive CD4+ T cells sorted from blood. Stated subset: CD45RA+ positively selected. The sequence derives from a man between 18 and 29 years old in good health. The CDR3 region is CASSSQIGAGDQPQHF. CDR3 sequence (DNA): TGTGCCAGCAGTTCTCAAATTGGAGCGGGAGATCAGCCCCAGCATTTT.